These 19 T cell receptor beta chains share one sample of origin, sequenced in a study of blood T cells in healthy people across ages. Primers used in a second PCR of about 7 to 12 cycles were a sample-barcoded 5' primer and a J-beta primer mix. TCRdb re-analysed the 5' RACE reads in MiXCR, keeping a single row per CDR3 protein. This table has roughly 800,000 distinct CDR3 sequences, roughly 25% appearing once. The data were also submitted as part of a second study, on T cells of mothers and their children.

Sequencing was done on a sample of blood. These receptors came from a boy aged 5-17 years in good health.

The chain is built from TRBV7-9 and TRBJ2-5, with a tentative D call TRBD2 (5 bases). The assigned J gene may be wrong: the sequence end matches TRBJ2-7 better. Germline V gene data show CDR1 as SEHNR and CDR2 as FQNEAQ (reference sequence). The CDR3 is 13 residues long. The CDR3, as DNA: TGTGCCAGCAGCTTAGGTGTCGGGGACGAGCAGTACTTC. This encodes CASSLGVGDEQYF.

This clonotype was detected only a few times. J is TRBJ2-6 and V is TRBV15; no reliable D call. Germline V gene lookup returns CDR1 LNHNV and CDR2 YYDKDF (reference sequence). The CDR3 sequence is 13 residues long. With 8 bases removed from V and 4 bases from J, the gap between germline ends came to 9 bases. The CDR3 loop is CATSVAGANVLTF. The CDR3 DNA sequence: TGTGCCACCTCCGTCGCCGGGGCCAACGTCCTGACTTTC.

The J gene is TRBJ2-7, the V gene TRBV20-1, with D perhaps TRBD2 (6 bases). The V gene's germline CDR1 is DFQATT and CDR2 SNEGSKA (reference sequence). The V and J ends lost 2 bases and 2 bases respectively, with 10 bases between them. The CDR3 has 13 residues. The chain's CDR3 is CSARFGGTYEQYF. CDR3 DNA sequence: TGCAGTGCTAGATTTGGGGGGACCTACGAGCAGTACTTC.

The DNA of the CDR3 is TGTGCCAGCAGTCAATATGGGCTTAACACTGAAGCTTTCTTT. As protein: CASSQYGLNTEAFF. The chain recombines TRBV27 with TRBJ1-1; D unclear. V gave up 5 bases and J gave up 2 bases, with 12 bases separating them. Germline V CDR1 and CDR2: MNHEY, SMNVEV (reference sequence). The length of the CDR3 is 14 residues.

This clonotype was seen more than once but under ten times. The V call is TRBV6-2 or TRBV6-3, the J call TRBJ2-7, with TRBD2 matching over 12 bases. The CDR3 is 17 residues long. Germline assignment: CDR1 MNHEY and CDR2 SVGEGT. V dropped 6 bases and J dropped 1; count of bases not matched to a gene: 10. As DNA, the CDR3 is TGTGCCAGCAGCCTACAGGGACTAGCGGGTAGATCCTACGAGCAGTACTTC. As protein: CASSLQGLAGRSYEQYF.

The chain couples TRBV28 to TRBJ2-5; D may be TRBD1 (6 bases). From germline, CDR1 is MDHEN and CDR2 SYDVKM. CDR3 size: 13 residues. The V end was cut by 10 bases, the J end by 3 bases, with 15 bases between. In DNA, the CDR3 is TGTGCCACTCGGACAGTGATTAAAGAGACCCAGTACTTC. Its translation: CATRTVIKETQYF.

This clonotype turned up a few times. J is TRBJ1-2 and V is TRBV2; perhaps TRBD1 as D (6 bases). Germline CDR1 reads SNHLY; CDR2 reads FYNNEI. The V end lost 8 bases, the J end lost 2 bases, and 18 bases lay between the germline ends. This CDR3 is 15 amino acids long. The CDR3 bases are TGTGCCAGCGGAGACCCCGGGGGCCAGAACTATGGCTACACCTTC. It encodes CASGDPGGQNYGYTF.

This clonotype turned up a few times. The rearrangement uses TRBV28 and TRBJ2-7; 13 bases map to TRBD2. J gave up 3 bases and V 5 bases, and 4 bases lay outside the gene matches. The CDR3 is 15 amino acids. Germline CDR1 reads MDHEN; CDR2 reads SYDVKM. The CDR3 sequence: CASSKGLAGSYEQYF. CDR3 nucleotide sequence: TGTGCCAGCAGTAAGGGACTAGCGGGAAGCTACGAGCAGTACTTC.

V usage is TRBV30 and J usage is TRBJ2-7; 11 nucleotides line up with TRBD1. Germline V lookup: CDR1 GTSNPN, CDR2 SVGIG (reference sequence). The CDR3 totals 12 residues. The CDR3 sequence: CVADRGLYEQYF. Here the CDR3 DNA reads TGTGTCGCGGACAGGGGGCTATACGAGCAGTACTTC.

This clonotype was detected a few times. The chain combines TRBV28 with TRBJ1-2; 9 bases fit TRBD1. There are 13 residues in the CDR3. The germline gives CDR1 MDHEN, CDR2 SYDVKM. Trimming took 5 bases from V and 4 from J; bases not matched to a gene: 2. The CDR3 reads CASSTDRGYGYTF. CDR3 bases: TGTGCCAGCAGTACGGACAGGGGCTATGGCTACACCTTC.

The chain has TRBV6-2 or TRBV6-3 and TRBJ2-1; the D gene is possibly TRBD2 (5 bases). The CDR3 runs 13 residues. The V gene lost 6 bases and the J gene lost 12 bases, with 18 bases spanning the gap. CDR1 is MNHEY and CDR2 is SVGEGT in the germline V gene. Here the CDR3 reads CASRPDSYGGQFF. CDR3 coding DNA: TGTGCCAGCAGACCGGACTCGTACGGAGGGCAGTTCTTC.

This chain joins TRBV7-8 and TRBJ2-7; 9 bases are a match to TRBD2. The V gene end was trimmed by 5 bases and the J gene end by 2 bases; junction bases not matched to a gene: 7. CDR3 size: 15 residues. Germline CDR1 SGHVS, CDR2 FQNEAQ. The CDR3 is CASSPSGGRAYEQYF. CDR3 DNA sequence: TGTGCCAGCAGCCCCTCGGGCGGGAGGGCCTACGAGCAGTACTTC. Full variable domain (remainder filled in from reference TRBV7-8 and TRBJ2-7): GAGVSQSPRYKVAKRGQDVALRCDPISGHVSLFWYQQALGQGPEFLTYFQNEAQLDKSGLPSDRFFAERPEGSVSTLKIQRTQQEDSAVYLCASSPSGGRAYEQYFGPGTRLTVT.

The CDR3 here is CASSPQGNEKLFF. Written as DNA, the CDR3 is TGTGCCAGCTCACCACAGGGGAACGAAAAACTGTTTTTT. The rearrangement uses TRBV18 and TRBJ1-4; perhaps TRBD1 as D (5 bases). Trimming took 1 base from V and 8 from J, leaving 8 bases between them. Per the germline V gene, CDR1 is KGHSH and CDR2 is LQKENI. The CDR3 totals 13 residues.

This clonotype appeared a few times. This chain joins TRBV28 and TRBJ2-1; 8 bases line up with TRBD1. Germline V gene data show CDR1 as MDHEN and CDR2 as SYDVKM. With V trimmed by 5 bases and J by 3 bases, 6 bases remained unmatched. The CDR3 totals 15 residues. The CDR3, as DNA: TGTGCCAGCAGTCCAGACAGGGGTGTCTACAATGAGCAGTTCTTC. It yields the protein CASSPDRGVYNEQFF.

The chain recombines TRBV29-1 with TRBJ2-3; 7 nucleotides align to TRBD2. From germline, CDR1 is SQVTM and CDR2 ANQGSEA. V lost 3 bases to trimming and J lost 4 bases; unmatched junction nucleotides: 13. This CDR3 comprises 16 residues. The CDR3 sequence: CSVDDIGGRPPDTQYF. CDR3 nucleotides: TGCAGCGTTGATGATATTGGCGGGAGACCCCCAGATACGCAGTATTTT.

This clonotype was seen more than once but under ten times. The chain couples TRBV12-3 or TRBV12-4 to TRBJ2-7; D perhaps matches TRBD1 (6 bases). Trimming cost V 7 bases and J 2 bases, with 15 bases left between them. The CDR3 covers 14 residues. For the CDR3, the DNA is TGTGCCAGCACCCCGCCGGACAGCCCCTACGAGCAGTACTTC. This codes for CASTPPDSPYEQYF.

This clonotype was counted between two and nine times. This chain connects TRBV3-1 to TRBJ1-4; no reliable D call. V lost 1 base and J 4 bases, leaving 1 base between the germline ends. CDR3 length: 12 residues. From germline, CDR1 is LGHDT and CDR2 YNNKEL (reference sequence). The CDR3 coding sequence is TGTGCCAGCAGCCAAGTTAATGAAAAACTGTTTTTT. The encoded protein is CASSQVNEKLFF.

The chain is built from TRBV2 and TRBJ2-5; 10 bases align to TRBD2. With V trimmed by 1 base and J by 10 bases, 6 bases remained unmatched. This CDR3 has 14 residues. From germline, CDR1 is SNHLY and CDR2 FYNNEI. The CDR3 is CASSEGLAGVIQYF. The CDR3 bases are TGTGCCAGCAGTGAAGGCCTAGCGGGAGTTATCCAGTACTTC.

This clonotype occurred a few times. The chain recombines TRBV10-2 with TRBJ2-5, with 7 bases lining up with TRBD2. V shed 5 bases, J shed 5 bases, and the junction held 8 bases outside the gene matches. Germline V gene lookup returns CDR1 WSHSY and CDR2 SAAADI. The CDR3 totals 14 residues. The CDR3 DNA sequence: TGCGCCAGCAGTTCGTGGGAGGGCCTGGAGACCCAGTACTTC. Protein product: CASSSWEGLETQYF.